This TCR beta chain comes out of a study of identifying expanded T cells in peripheral blood. Study outcomes and limitations: Differentially abundant clones: around 1.2 between replicates, just under 17 at around 14 days, approximately 18 at four. Across healthy donors, higher total template counts meant significantly greater roughly 2-week count variance.

CDR1 and CDR2 (germline): SNHLY, FYNNEI. The CDR3 contains 14 residues. The V end was cut by 6 bases, the J end by 0 bases, with 11 bases between. Profiled with immunoSEQ multiplex PCR; TCRdb holds only in-frame clones, not every one. The sample has around 95,000 clones; 75% to 90% are singletons. No infections or other immune events were documented during collection. This clone has just a few counts. Its antigen is undetermined. Sample: blood. The sequence derives from a person between 18 and 70 years old in good health. This rearrangement joins TRBV2 to TRBJ1-1; D is possibly TRBD1 (5 bases). The CDR3 reads CASRAQGVNTEAFF. CDR3 nucleotides: TGTGCCAGCAGGGCGCAGGGAGTGAACACTGAAGCTTTCTTT.